This is a list of T cell receptor beta chains from one sample in a study of cytomegalovirus exposure and HLA in healthy donors. TCRdb's copy holds only in-frame clones and misses some; the assay was immunoSEQ multiplex PCR. The sample table sets out around 100,000 clones. The sequenced sample consisted of PBMCs. The receptors were sampled from a man aged 35 to 55 in good health and CMV-seropositive. Both conserved end residues are part of each CDR3. A D gene is named only where the DNA matches it firmly.

D: NA; J: TRBJ1-2; V: TRBV28; CDR3: CASSLQFGRGGYTF; DNA: TGTGCCAGCAGTTTACAGTTTGGACGGGGAGGCTACACCTTC
D: TRBD1; J: TRBJ2-7; V: TRBV4-3; CDR3: CASSPGQGMEQYF; DNA: TGCGCCAGCAGCCCCGGACAGGGAATGGAGCAGTACTTC
D: NA; J: TRBJ2-2; V: TRBV19; CDR3: CASSRSGHTGELFF; DNA: TGTGCCAGTAGTAGGTCAGGCCACACCGGGGAGCTGTTTTTT
D: NA; J: TRBJ2-2; V: TRBV6-1; CDR3: CASSPLNLGELFF; DNA: TGTGCCAGCAGTCCCCTCAACTTGGGGGAGCTGTTTTTT
D: NA; J: TRBJ2-7; V: TRBV5-4; CDR3: CASSPGQSLYEQYF; DNA: TGTGCCAGCAGCCCCGGACAGTCCCTCTACGAGCAGTACTTC
D: TRBD2; J: TRBJ2-2; V: TRBV30; CDR3: CAWSVKAGIGELFF; DNA: TGTGCCTGGAGTGTTAAAGCGGGAATTGGGGAGCTGTTTTTT
D: TRBD1; J: TRBJ1-1; V: TRBV6-1; CDR3: CASDAQWTGLEAFF; DNA: TGTGCCAGCGATGCTCAGTGGACAGGCCTTGAAGCTTTCTTT
D: TRBD2; J: TRBJ2-1; V: TRBV9; CDR3: CASSVGGTSGDEQFF; DNA: TGTGCCAGCAGCGTAGGGGGGACTAGCGGGGATGAGCAGTTCTTC
D: TRBD1; J: TRBJ2-1; V: TRBV18; CDR3: CASSSGQGANEQFF; DNA: TGTGCCAGCTCATCGGGACAGGGGGCGAATGAGCAGTTCTTC
D: TRBD1; J: TRBJ2-2; V: TRBV5-1; CDR3: CASKADRGTGELFF; DNA: TGCGCCAGCAAGGCCGACAGGGGCACCGGGGAGCTGTTTTTT
D: TRBD2; J: TRBJ2-1; V: TRBV15; CDR3: CATSAYLLAGGSYNEQFF; DNA: TGTGCCACCAGCGCGTACCTCCTAGCGGGTGGCTCCTACAATGAGCAGTTCTTC
D: NA; J: TRBJ1-6; V: TRBV2; CDR3: CASRMYDGHNNSPLHF; DNA: TGTGCCAGCAGGATGTATGATGGACACAATAATTCACCCCTCCACTTT
D: NA; J: TRBJ1-5; V: TRBV6-5; CDR3: CASRIRQYSNQPQHF; DNA: TGTGCCAGCAGAATAAGACAGTATAGCAATCAGCCCCAGCATTTT
D: NA; J: TRBJ2-3; V: TRBV6-5; CDR3: CASSRAGVADTQYF; DNA: TGTGCCAGCAGTCGAGCAGGGGTTGCAGATACGCAGTATTTT